These 19 T cell receptor beta chains were all obtained from the same sample, sequenced in a study of blood T cell repertoires in COVID-19. Generated by immunoSEQ multiplex PCR, the TCRdb table keeps only in-frame clones and is missing some. The sample yields roughly 160,000 clones, around 90% seen once. The sample comprised peripheral blood. The source is a man aged 50 to 59 who had recovered from COVID-19.

The V gene is TRBV5-4, the J gene TRBJ1-2, with TRBD1 identical over 7 bases. This CDR3 spans 13 amino acids. J was trimmed by 4 bases and V by 3 bases; bases with no gene match: 3. Looked up from germline, CDR1 is SGHNT and CDR2 is YYREEE (reference sequence). CDR3 protein: CASSSGQLYGYTF. The DNA for the CDR3 is TGTGCCAGCAGCTCGGGACAGCTCTATGGCTACACCTTC.

The J gene is TRBJ1-2, the V gene TRBV19; D not resolved. V lost 2 bases, J lost 3 bases, and 7 bases lay in between. The CDR3 has 13 residues. Germline CDR1 LNHDA, CDR2 SQIVND (reference sequence). CDR3 sequence: CASSISQDYGYTF. The CDR3 DNA reads TGTGCCAGTAGTATAAGCCAGGACTATGGCTACACCTTC.

The V call is TRBV19, the J call TRBJ1-4; 11 bases agree with TRBD1. Germline V gene sequence: CDR1 LNHDA, CDR2 SQIVND (reference sequence). The CDR3 is 16 amino acids. V lost 9 bases and J lost 1; bases outside the gene matches: 7. In nucleotides, the CDR3 is TGTGCCAGCACAAGGGGACAGGGGGTAACTAATGAAAAACTGTTTTTT. Amino acids: CASTRGQGVTNEKLFF.

The gene calls are TRBV4-2 and TRBJ2-1, with TRBD2 identical over 9 bases. Trimming took 1 base from V and 5 from J; bases not matched to a gene: 6. From germline, CDR1 is LGHNA and CDR2 YNFKEQ. This CDR3 has 16 residues. The CDR3 is CASSQVKLAGNNEQFF. CDR3 nucleotides: TGTGCCAGCAGCCAAGTAAAACTAGCGGGCAACAATGAGCAGTTCTTC.

The rearrangement joins TRBV7-9 to TRBJ2-7, with 8 bases aligning to TRBD2. This CDR3 contains 13 residues. V gave up 3 bases and J gave up 3 bases; unmatched junction bases: 1. Looked up from germline, CDR1 is SEHNR and CDR2 is FQNEAQ (reference sequence). The CDR3 nucleotides read TGTGCCAGCAGCTTGGGACTAGACTACGAGCAGTACTTC. Its translation is CASSLGLDYEQYF.

This clone was observed a single time. The rearrangement uses TRBV3-1 (or the pseudogene TRBV3-2) and TRBJ2-2; 15 positions match TRBD2. CDR1 and CDR2 from the germline V gene are LGHDT and YNNKEL (reference sequence). V trimming: 4 bases; J trimming: 6 bases; junction bases outside the gene matches: 9. This CDR3 is 18 amino acids long. The CDR3 sequence: CASSLTRTSGRGPGELFF. The CDR3 bases are TGTGCCAGCAGCCTGACACGGACTAGCGGGAGGGGCCCCGGGGAGCTGTTTTTT.

Only one count was recorded for this clone. The V gene is TRBV27, the J gene TRBJ2-1; 8 positions agree with TRBD1. Losses at the gene ends were 4 bases for V and 7 bases for J; bases not matched to a gene: 6. This CDR3 comprises 14 residues. The V gene's germline CDR1 is MNHEY and CDR2 SMNVEV (reference sequence). In DNA form, the CDR3 reads TGTGCCAGCAGTTCCCGGACAGGGAAGAATGAGCAGTTCTTC. The encoded protein is CASSSRTGKNEQFF.

The chain has TRBV27 and TRBJ1-6; D is uncertain. This CDR3 is built from 15 residues. Per germline, CDR1 MNHEY and CDR2 SMNVEV (reference sequence). V lost 6 bases, J lost 3 bases, and 12 bases lay in between. The CDR3 DNA sequence: TGTGCCAGCAGCCCGTTGGCAGACTATAATTCACCCCTCCACTTT. As protein: CASSPLADYNSPLHF.

The chain is built from TRBV19 and TRBJ2-2, with D possibly matching TRBD2 (6 bases). CDR1 is LNHDA and CDR2 is SQIVND in the germline V gene (reference sequence). The CDR3 loop spans 15 amino acids. V was pared by 3 bases and J by 5 bases, with 13 bases between. This CDR3 is CASSIFGAGTGELFF. The CDR3 bases are TGTGCCAGTAGTATCTTCGGGGCGGGAACCGGGGAGCTGTTTTTT.

This clone is a singleton in its sample. The chain links TRBV7-9 to TRBJ2-5; TRBD2 might be the D (6 bases). The germline CDR1 and CDR2 sequences are SEHNR and FQNEAQ (reference sequence). The CDR3 is 16 amino acids. Trimming removed 1 base at V and 4 bases at J, with 16 bases between. CDR3 sequence reads: CASSLGAILGGETQYF. The CDR3 nucleotides read TGTGCCAGCAGCTTAGGGGCCATTCTGGGGGGAGAGACCCAGTACTTC.

This clone was seen a single time. V usage is TRBV19 and J usage is TRBJ2-1; 9 nucleotides line up with TRBD2. Germline values: CDR1 LNHDA, CDR2 SQIVND (reference sequence). Unmatched junction bases numbered 17, after V lost 7 bases and J lost 10 bases. The CDR3 is made up of 16 amino acids. CDR3 residues: CASKRGGLAEFGEQFF. The CDR3 DNA reads TGTGCCAGTAAGAGAGGGGGACTAGCCGAATTCGGCGAGCAGTTCTTC.

The V and J genes are TRBV12-5 and TRBJ2-1, with 8 bases that match TRBD1. CDR1 is LGHNT, CDR2 FRNRAP, per germline. The CDR3 extends over 16 amino acids. V shed 1 base, J shed 3 bases, and the junction held 5 bases outside the gene matches. CDR3 nucleotide sequence: TGTGCTAGTGGTTTGGCGTCCGGGACAGGCTACAATGAGCAGTTCTTC. Protein: CASGLASGTGYNEQFF.

This clone was observed a handful of times. The chain couples TRBV28 to TRBJ1-6, with 10 positions matching TRBD1. Per the germline V gene, CDR1 is MDHEN and CDR2 is SYDVKM. The CDR3 contains 14 residues. The V gene end was trimmed by 6 bases and the J gene end by 10 bases; junction bases not matched to a gene: 6. In DNA, the CDR3 is TGTGCCAGCAGCGGGACAGGGGTAGGCTCACCCCTCCACTTT. It translates to CASSGTGVGSPLHF.

This chain links TRBV12-3 or TRBV12-4 with TRBJ2-1; TRBD1 is a possible D gene (5 bases). V gave up 2 bases and J gave up 7 bases, with 6 bases separating them. The CDR3 runs 12 residues. The CDR3 DNA reads TGTGCCAGCAGTTTATCAGGGAATGAGCAGTTCTTC. It is translated as CASSLSGNEQFF.

V gene TRBV27 combines with J gene TRBJ2-7; TRBD2 might be the D (6 bases). In germline, CDR1 is MNHEY, CDR2 SMNVEV (reference sequence). The V end was cut by 4 bases, the J end by 3 bases, with 13 bases between. The CDR3 length is 14 residues. The CDR3 nucleotides read TGTGCCAGCAGTTGTGGAGGGGAAGGCTACGAGCAGTACTTC. It specifies CASSCGGEGYEQYF.

This clone has only one observation. The chain links TRBV9 to TRBJ2-1, with D perhaps matching TRBD1 (5 bases). The germline CDR1 and CDR2 sequences are SGDLS and YYNGEE. This CDR3 has 15 amino acids. Between the trimmed V and J ends, which lost 0 bases and 9 bases, there was a span of 16 bases. The CDR3 DNA is TGTGCCAGCAGCGTAGATCCTGGGGTAGGGGCTGAGCAGTTCTTC. Its protein product is CASSVDPGVGAEQFF.

The CDR3 DNA reads TGTGCCACCAGCGGGGGACAGGTGGAAAAACTGTTTTTT. It specifies CATSGGQVEKLFF. The V call is TRBV15, the J call TRBJ1-4, with 8 bases fitting TRBD1. Germline values: CDR1 LNHNV, CDR2 YYDKDF (reference sequence). The CDR3 loop spans 13 amino acids. The J segment lost 8 bases and the V segment lost 5 bases, leaving 4 bases of the junction unmatched.

This chain uses TRBV5-1 with TRBJ2-7; the D gene is possibly TRBD2 (6 bases). Germline CDR1 and CDR2: SGHRS and YFSETQ. This CDR3 has 14 amino acids. The ends were cut back, 5 bases at V and 5 bases at J, with 17 bases in the middle. The CDR3 here is CASRPGTGVHEQYF. The CDR3, as DNA: TGCGCCAGCAGGCCGGGAACGGGGGTTCACGAGCAGTACTTC.

This clone was picked up a small number of times. The genes are TRBV5-4 and TRBJ1-3; 10 positions agree with TRBD1. The CDR3 is 16 amino acids. Germline CDR1 is SGHNT and CDR2 is YYREEE (reference sequence). V lost 5 bases and J lost 1; bases outside the gene matches: 6. The CDR3 DNA sequence: TGTGCCAGCAGAACGACAGGGGGCGGGTCTGGAAACACCATATATTTT. It yields the protein CASRTTGGGSGNTIYF.